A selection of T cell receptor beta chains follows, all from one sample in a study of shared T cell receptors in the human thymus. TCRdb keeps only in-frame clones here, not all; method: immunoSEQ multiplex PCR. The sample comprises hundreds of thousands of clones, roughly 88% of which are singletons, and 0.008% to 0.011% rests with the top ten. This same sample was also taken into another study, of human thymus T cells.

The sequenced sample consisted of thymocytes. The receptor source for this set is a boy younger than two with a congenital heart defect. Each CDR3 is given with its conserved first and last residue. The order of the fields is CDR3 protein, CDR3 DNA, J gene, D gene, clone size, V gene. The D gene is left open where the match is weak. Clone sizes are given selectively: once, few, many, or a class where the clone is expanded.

cdr3_aa: CATSSQNRGMNTEAFF; cdr3_nt: TGTGCCACCAGCAGCCAAAACAGGGGCATGAACACTGAAGCTTTCTTT; j_call: TRBJ1-1; d_call: TRBD1; clone_size: -; v_call: TRBV15
cdr3_aa: CASSPDSSYEQYF; cdr3_nt: TGTGCCAGCTCACCTGACAGCTCCTACGAGCAGTACTTC; j_call: TRBJ2-7; d_call: -; clone_size: -; v_call: TRBV18
cdr3_aa: CASSSTGPSGANVLTF; cdr3_nt: TGCGCCAGCAGCTCGACAGGGCCCTCTGGGGCCAACGTCCTGACTTTC; j_call: TRBJ2-6; d_call: TRBD1; clone_size: -; v_call: TRBV5-1
cdr3_aa: CASSGIAGGSYNEQFF; cdr3_nt: TGTGCCAGCAGCGGGATAGCGGGAGGCTCCTACAATGAGCAGTTCTTC; j_call: TRBJ2-1; d_call: TRBD2; clone_size: -; v_call: TRBV5-6
cdr3_aa: CASSVGLAGSLKYF; cdr3_nt: TGTGCCAGCAGCGTCGGACTAGCGGGAAGTCTAAAGTACTTC; j_call: TRBJ2-7; d_call: TRBD2; clone_size: -; v_call: TRBV9
cdr3_aa: CASSHGRGPPTSEQYF; cdr3_nt: TGCGCCAGCAGCCACGGCAGGGGGCCTCCAACGTCCGAGCAGTACTTC; j_call: TRBJ2-7; d_call: TRBD1; clone_size: few; v_call: TRBV4-1
cdr3_aa: CASSPTGEKGYTF; cdr3_nt: TGTGCCAGCAGCCCTACAGGGGAGAAAGGCTACACCTTC; j_call: TRBJ1-2; d_call: TRBD1; clone_size: -; v_call: TRBV5-6
cdr3_aa: CASSLPGEETQYF; cdr3_nt: TGTGCCAGCAGTCTCCCGGGAGAAGAGACCCAGTACTTC; j_call: TRBJ2-5; d_call: -; clone_size: -; v_call: TRBV7-2
cdr3_aa: CATRRRGYGYTF; cdr3_nt: TGTGCCACCCGGCGGAGGGGCTATGGCTACACCTTC; j_call: TRBJ1-2; d_call: -; clone_size: -; v_call: TRBV19
cdr3_aa: CASSVPGLAGGTYEQYF; cdr3_nt: TGTGCCAGTAGCGTCCCGGGACTAGCGGGAGGAACCTACGAGCAGTACTTC; j_call: TRBJ2-7; d_call: TRBD2; clone_size: -; v_call: TRBV19
cdr3_aa: CASSQKADRASTQETQYF; cdr3_nt: TGCGCCAGCAGTCAAAAAGCGGACAGGGCGTCCACACAAGAGACCCAGTACTTC; j_call: TRBJ2-5; d_call: TRBD1; clone_size: -; v_call: TRBV23-1
cdr3_aa: CASNIRVNTEAFF; cdr3_nt: TGTGCCAGCAATATACGGGTGAACACTGAAGCTTTCTTT; j_call: TRBJ1-1; d_call: -; clone_size: -; v_call: TRBV6-6
cdr3_aa: CASRRARRGNTEAFF; cdr3_nt: TGTGCCAGCAGGCGCGCCCGAAGGGGAAACACTGAAGCTTTCTTT; j_call: TRBJ1-1; d_call: -; clone_size: -; v_call: TRBV2
cdr3_aa: CASSTRTDTQYF; cdr3_nt: TGTGCCAGTAGTACCAGGACAGATACGCAGTATTTT; j_call: TRBJ2-3; d_call: -; clone_size: -; v_call: TRBV19
cdr3_aa: CASSQPGLAGSTDTQYF; cdr3_nt: TGCGCCAGCAGCCAACCCGGACTAGCGGGTAGCACAGATACGCAGTATTTT; j_call: TRBJ2-3; d_call: TRBD2; clone_size: -; v_call: TRBV4-3
cdr3_aa: CASSLDPGTEGLFRNQPQHF; cdr3_nt: TGTGCCAGCAGCTTAGACCCCGGGACAGAAGGGCTTTTCCGCAATCAGCCCCAGCATTTT; j_call: TRBJ1-5; d_call: TRBD1; clone_size: -; v_call: TRBV7-8
cdr3_aa: CASSLAGFPGNTIYF; cdr3_nt: TGTGCCAGCAGCTTAGCGGGCTTCCCCGGAAACACCATATATTTT; j_call: TRBJ1-3; d_call: -; clone_size: -; v_call: TRBV7-8
cdr3_aa: CASSPNRGIGELFF; cdr3_nt: TGCGCCAGCAGCCCAAACAGGGGAATCGGGGAGCTGTTTTTT; j_call: TRBJ2-2; d_call: TRBD1; clone_size: -; v_call: TRBV5-1
cdr3_aa: CASSLALVYHNEQFF; cdr3_nt: TGCGCCAGCAGCTTGGCACTGGTTTACCACAATGAGCAGTTCTTC; j_call: TRBJ2-1; d_call: -; clone_size: -; v_call: TRBV5-1
cdr3_aa: CASSFDRTYNEQFF; cdr3_nt: TGTGCCAGCAGCTTTGACAGAACTTACAATGAGCAGTTCTTC; j_call: TRBJ2-1; d_call: -; clone_size: once; v_call: TRBV7-8
cdr3_aa: CSVGGANPRPDTQYF; cdr3_nt: TGCAGCGTTGGGGGAGCCAACCCCCGCCCAGATACGCAGTATTTT; j_call: TRBJ2-3; d_call: -; clone_size: -; v_call: TRBV29-1
cdr3_aa: CASSPGLAGNTDTQYF; cdr3_nt: TGTGCCAGCAGTCCAGGACTAGCGGGGAACACAGATACGCAGTATTTT; j_call: TRBJ2-3; d_call: TRBD2; clone_size: -; v_call: TRBV28
cdr3_aa: CASSLFGEQTEAFF; cdr3_nt: TGTGCCAGCAGTTTATTTGGGGAGCAGACTGAAGCTTTCTTT; j_call: TRBJ1-1; d_call: -; clone_size: -; v_call: TRBV27
cdr3_aa: CASSGHETSGRGDEQFF; cdr3_nt: TGTGCCAGCAGCGGCCATGAGACTAGCGGGAGAGGGGATGAGCAGTTCTTC; j_call: TRBJ2-1; d_call: TRBD2; clone_size: -; v_call: TRBV9
cdr3_aa: CASSPGLAGGNEQFF; cdr3_nt: TGTGCCAGCTCACCCGGACTAGCGGGAGGGAATGAGCAGTTCTTC; j_call: TRBJ2-1; d_call: TRBD2; clone_size: -; v_call: TRBV18
cdr3_aa: CASSFGWRAGEIHEQYF; cdr3_nt: TGTGCCAGCAGTTTTGGTTGGCGAGCGGGAGAGATCCACGAGCAGTACTTC; j_call: TRBJ2-7; d_call: TRBD2; clone_size: -; v_call: TRBV28
cdr3_aa: CASSNSIRTGQETQYF; cdr3_nt: TGTGCCAGCAGCAACTCAATCCGGACTGGACAAGAGACCCAGTACTTC; j_call: TRBJ2-5; d_call: -; clone_size: -; v_call: TRBV7-9
cdr3_aa: CASSRDRGGRYEQYF; cdr3_nt: TGTGCCAGCAGCCGAGACAGGGGGGGGCGGTACGAGCAGTACTTC; j_call: TRBJ2-7; d_call: TRBD1; clone_size: -; v_call: TRBV7-9
cdr3_aa: CASSIGAFSGNTIYF; cdr3_nt: TGTGCCAGTAGTATTGGGGCCTTCTCTGGAAACACCATATATTTT; j_call: TRBJ1-3; d_call: -; clone_size: -; v_call: TRBV19
cdr3_aa: CASSQDGHPRELFF; cdr3_nt: TGCGCCAGCAGCCAAGATGGACACCCGAGGGAGCTGTTTTTT; j_call: TRBJ2-2; d_call: -; clone_size: -; v_call: TRBV4-3
cdr3_aa: CASNNSAGSGTSGRYEQYF; cdr3_nt: TGTGCCAGTAACAATAGCGCCGGTTCCGGGACTAGCGGGAGGTACGAGCAGTACTTC; j_call: TRBJ2-7; d_call: TRBD2; clone_size: -; v_call: TRBV19
cdr3_aa: CASSLSRDSEQFF; cdr3_nt: TGTGCCAGCAGCTTGAGTCGGGACAGCGAGCAGTTCTTC; j_call: TRBJ2-1; d_call: TRBD1; clone_size: -; v_call: TRBV5-6
cdr3_aa: CASSRYRVVDEKLFF; cdr3_nt: TGCGCCAGCAGCCGGTACAGGGTGGTGGATGAAAAACTGTTTTTT; j_call: TRBJ1-4; d_call: -; clone_size: -; v_call: TRBV4-3